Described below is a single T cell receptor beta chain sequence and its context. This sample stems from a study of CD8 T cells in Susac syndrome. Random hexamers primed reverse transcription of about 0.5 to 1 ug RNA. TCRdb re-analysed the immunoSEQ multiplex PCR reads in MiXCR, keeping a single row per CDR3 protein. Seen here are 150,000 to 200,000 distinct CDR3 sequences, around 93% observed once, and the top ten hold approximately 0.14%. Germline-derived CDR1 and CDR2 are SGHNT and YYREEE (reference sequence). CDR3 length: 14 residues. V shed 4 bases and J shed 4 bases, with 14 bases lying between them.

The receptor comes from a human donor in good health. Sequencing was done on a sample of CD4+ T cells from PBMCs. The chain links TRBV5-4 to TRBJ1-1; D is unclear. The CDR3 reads CASSLDWVGTEAFF. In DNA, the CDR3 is TGTGCCAGCAGCCTTGACTGGGTGGGCACTGAAGCTTTCTTT.